Listed below are T cell receptor beta chains from one sample, sequenced in a study of OX40 agonist ivuxolimab in advanced cancers. Clones were sequenced by immunoSEQ multiplex PCR, and TCRdb holds only the in-frame ones, with some missing. The sample consists of about 97,000 clones, 86% of them appearing once. The sequences come from CD4+ or CD8+ T cells sorted from blood, collected in a trial of the OX40 agonist ivuxolimab. These receptors all stem from an adult with an advanced solid tumor such as melanoma, head and neck, liver or kidney cancer. CDR3s include the opening cysteine and the closing phenylalanine or tryptophan. The D gene is left open where the match is weak. Clone size is not always given. Where it is, it says once, few, many or a class for expanded clones.

V gene: TRBV5-4
J gene: TRBJ1-2
D gene: TRBD1
clone size: once
CDR3 DNA: TGTGCCAGCAGCCTTGGGACAGGTAACTCGTATGGCTACACCTTC
CDR3 protein: CASSLGTGNSYGYTF

V gene: TRBV6-1
J gene: TRBJ1-3
D gene: -
clone size: -
CDR3 DNA: TGTGCCAGCACCTTCCCCCTTGGTAACACCATATATTTT
CDR3 protein: CASTFPLGNTIYF

V gene: TRBV27
J gene: TRBJ2-7
D gene: TRBD2
clone size: -
CDR3 DNA: TGTGCCAGCAGTTACTCCGGGGGGTACGAGCAGTACTTC
CDR3 protein: CASSYSGGYEQYF

V gene: TRBV4-1
J gene: TRBJ2-5
D gene: TRBD1
clone size: -
CDR3 DNA: TGCGCCAGCAGCCCGGTAGGACAGGGCAAACAAGAGACCCAGTACTTC
CDR3 protein: CASSPVGQGKQETQYF

V gene: TRBV29-1
J gene: TRBJ2-1
D gene: TRBD1
clone size: -
CDR3 DNA: TGCAGCGTCCGGGACAGCGCTCAGTTCTTC
CDR3 protein: CSVRDSAQFF

V gene: TRBV6-1
J gene: TRBJ1-5
D gene: -
clone size: few
CDR3 DNA: TGTGCCAGCAGTGAGCAGAACAATCAGCCCCAGCATTTT
CDR3 protein: CASSEQNNQPQHF

V gene: TRBV19
J gene: TRBJ2-3
D gene: -
clone size: once
CDR3 DNA: TGTGCCAGTAGTGTGAAAAGCGGAGATACGCAGTATTTT
CDR3 protein: CASSVKSGDTQYF

V gene: TRBV29-1
J gene: TRBJ2-7
D gene: -
clone size: -
CDR3 DNA: TGCAGCGTGACCAAAGGGGGACTCTCCTACGAGCAGTACTTC
CDR3 protein: CSVTKGGLSYEQYF

V gene: TRBV6-6
J gene: TRBJ2-5
D gene: -
clone size: -
CDR3 DNA: TGTGCCAGCAGTTACCGGAGACAAGAGACCCAGTACTTC
CDR3 protein: CASSYRRQETQYF

V gene: TRBV6-1
J gene: TRBJ2-7
D gene: -
clone size: -
CDR3 DNA: TGTGCCAGCAGCGCTAATAGGTACTCCTACGAGCAGTACTTC
CDR3 protein: CASSANRYSYEQYF

V gene: TRBV6-1
J gene: TRBJ1-4
D gene: -
clone size: -
CDR3 DNA: TGTGCCAGCAGTCAGAAAGGGGAGAAACTGTTTTTT
CDR3 protein: CASSQKGEKLFF

V gene: TRBV10-3
J gene: TRBJ2-1
D gene: TRBD2
clone size: -
CDR3 DNA: TGTGCCATCAGTGAGTCAAGACAGGGACTAGCGGGGAACAATGAGCAGTTCTTC
CDR3 protein: CAISESRQGLAGNNEQFF

V gene: TRBV7-9
J gene: TRBJ2-7
D gene: -
clone size: -
CDR3 DNA: TGTGCCAGCAGCCCCAGCCCCAGCAACGAGCAGTACTTC
CDR3 protein: CASSPSPSNEQYF

V gene: TRBV18
J gene: TRBJ1-2
D gene: TRBD1
clone size: -
CDR3 DNA: TGTGCCAGCTCACCGGACAGGGCAAACTATGGCTACACCTTC
CDR3 protein: CASSPDRANYGYTF

V gene: TRBV6-4
J gene: TRBJ2-3
D gene: -
clone size: -
CDR3 DNA: TGTGCCAGCAGTGCGGACTTGGGGGCAGATACGCAGTATTTT
CDR3 protein: CASSADLGADTQYF

V gene: TRBV13
J gene: TRBJ1-4
D gene: TRBD1
clone size: -
CDR3 DNA: TGTGCCAGCAGCGAAGGACAGGGAAATGAAAAACTGTTTTTT
CDR3 protein: CASSEGQGNEKLFF

V gene: TRBV7-2
J gene: TRBJ1-1
D gene: -
clone size: -
CDR3 DNA: TGTGCCAGCAGCACCCACAGGGTCGGGAAGGACACTGAAGCTTTCTTT
CDR3 protein: CASSTHRVGKDTEAFF

V gene: TRBV7-2
J gene: TRBJ2-1
D gene: TRBD2
clone size: -
CDR3 DNA: TGTGCCAGCAGCTTAGCGCAAGCGGGAGGGATGAATGAGCAGTTCTTC
CDR3 protein: CASSLAQAGGMNEQFF

V gene: TRBV5-6
J gene: TRBJ1-3
D gene: TRBD1
clone size: once
CDR3 DNA: TGTGCCAGCAGCTTGGAGGGGGACAGCTCTGGAAACACCATATATTTT
CDR3 protein: CASSLEGDSSGNTIYF

V gene: TRBV5-1
J gene: TRBJ1-4
D gene: -
clone size: -
CDR3 DNA: TGCGCCAGCAGCTTATCGCCAAAAAATGAAAAACTGTTTTTT
CDR3 protein: CASSLSPKNEKLFF

V gene: TRBV6-1
J gene: TRBJ1-1
D gene: -
clone size: once
CDR3 DNA: TGTGCCAGTTCTTGGACGGAAGGGAACACTGAAGCTTTCTTT
CDR3 protein: CASSWTEGNTEAFF

V gene: TRBV7-2
J gene: TRBJ2-3
D gene: -
clone size: -
CDR3 DNA: TGTGCCAGCAGCTTAGGGTCTAAGTTTGATACGCAGTATTTT
CDR3 protein: CASSLGSKFDTQYF

V gene: TRBV19
J gene: TRBJ2-5
D gene: TRBD1
clone size: -
CDR3 DNA: TGTGCCAGTAGGACAGGGGAGACCCAGTACTTC
CDR3 protein: CASRTGETQYF

V gene: TRBV9
J gene: TRBJ1-3
D gene: -
clone size: few
CDR3 DNA: TGTGCCAGCAGCCTTACCCCTTCGGGGAATGGAAACACCATATATTTT
CDR3 protein: CASSLTPSGNGNTIYF

V gene: TRBV29-1
J gene: TRBJ1-5
D gene: TRBD1
clone size: -
CDR3 DNA: TGCAGCGTGAGGACAGGGTATGGTCAGCCCCAGCATTTT
CDR3 protein: CSVRTGYGQPQHF

V gene: TRBV5-6
J gene: TRBJ2-6
D gene: TRBD1
clone size: -
CDR3 DNA: TGTGCCAGCAGTTTTACAGGGGCGGGGGCCAACGTCCTGACTTTC
CDR3 protein: CASSFTGAGANVLTF

V gene: TRBV2
J gene: TRBJ1-3
D gene: -
clone size: -
CDR3 DNA: TGTGCCAGCAGCCAGACAGAGACTGGAAACACCATATATTTT
CDR3 protein: CASSQTETGNTIYF